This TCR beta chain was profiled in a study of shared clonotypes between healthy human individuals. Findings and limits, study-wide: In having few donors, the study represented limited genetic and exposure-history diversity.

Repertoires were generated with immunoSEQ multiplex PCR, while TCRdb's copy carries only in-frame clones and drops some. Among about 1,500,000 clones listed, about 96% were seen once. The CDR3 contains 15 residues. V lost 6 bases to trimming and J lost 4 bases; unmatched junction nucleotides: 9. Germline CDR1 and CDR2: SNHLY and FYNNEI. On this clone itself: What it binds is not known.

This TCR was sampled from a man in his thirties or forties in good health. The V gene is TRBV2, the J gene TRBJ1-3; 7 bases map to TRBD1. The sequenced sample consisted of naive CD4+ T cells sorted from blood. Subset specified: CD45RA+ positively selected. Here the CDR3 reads CASRGSGTEGNTIYF. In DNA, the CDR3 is TGTGCCAGCAGGGGATCCGGGACAGAAGGAAACACCATATATTTT.